A selection of T cell receptor beta chains follows, all from one sample in a study of cytomegalovirus exposure and HLA in healthy donors. Profiled with immunoSEQ multiplex PCR; TCRdb holds only in-frame clones, not every one. The sample gives about 250,000 clones, roughly 84% of which show up once; 0.2% to 0.25% is in the top ten. The sample consisted of PBMCs. The receptors originated from a girl aged 2 to 10 in good health and CMV-seronegative. The CDR3 runs from the conserved cysteine through the conserved F or W. A D gene is named only where the DNA matches it firmly. Not all rows give a size; the values are once, few, many and, for expanded clones, a class.

clone_size	d_call	v_call	j_call	cdr3_nt	cdr3_aa
NA	TRBD2	TRBV5-1	TRBJ2-1	TGCGCCAGCGCCAGGACTAGCGGGAGCGATGAGCAGTTCTTC	CASARTSGSDEQFF
NA	TRBD2	TRBV19	TRBJ2-5	TGTGCCAGTAGGACTAGCGGGAGGGCGGGGGGGACCCAGTACTTC	CASRTSGRAGGTQYF
NA	TRBD1	TRBV6-1	TRBJ1-1	TGTGCCAGCAGTGTGGACAGGGGGACTGAAGCTTTCTTT	CASSVDRGTEAFF
NA	TRBD1	TRBV6-5	TRBJ2-7	TGTGCCAGGGGGACAGGGGATGGGTACGAGCAGTACTTC	CARGTGDGYEQYF
NA	TRBD2	TRBV6-5	TRBJ2-5	TGTGCCAGCAGTTACTCAGGACTAGCGGGGGGCGAGACCCAGTACTTC	CASSYSGLAGGETQYF
few	NA	TRBV6-1	TRBJ1-4	TGTGCCAGCAGTGAGCGACAGGTGCCCAATGAAAAACTGTTTTTT	CASSERQVPNEKLFF
NA	NA	TRBV7-9	TRBJ1-2	TGTGCCAGTACACGGGGGGCCGTTGACTATGGCTACACCTTC	CASTRGAVDYGYTF
NA	TRBD1	TRBV29-1	TRBJ1-5	TGCAGCGCCAGGGACAGCCCCAATCAGCCCCAGCATTTT	CSARDSPNQPQHF
few	TRBD1	TRBV5-4	TRBJ2-2	TGTGCCAGCAGCCCCGGGACAGGACTCACCGGGGAGCTGTTTTTT	CASSPGTGLTGELFF
NA	TRBD1	TRBV4-1	TRBJ1-1	TGCGCCAGCAGCCAAGAAGAGACAGGGGGGAACACTGAAGCTTTCTTT	CASSQEETGGNTEAFF
few	NA	TRBV18	TRBJ2-7	TGTGCCAGCTCACCCCTAGCAGACCTCTACGAGCAGTACTTC	CASSPLADLYEQYF
NA	NA	TRBV7-2	TRBJ2-3	TGTGCCAGCAGCCCCGGGTTCCTCGGCACAGATACGCAGTATTTT	CASSPGFLGTDTQYF
NA	TRBD1	TRBV27	TRBJ1-6	TGTGCCAGCGGGTCCAGGGGGACAGGGGGCAGAGCACCCCTCCACTTT	CASGSRGTGGRAPLHF
NA	NA	TRBV27	TRBJ2-1	TGTGCCAGCAGTTTCTTAGCGAGCAATGAGCAGTTCTTC	CASSFLASNEQFF
NA	TRBD1	TRBV29-1	TRBJ2-7	TGCAGCGTTTACGGACAGGGAACCTACGAGCAGTACTTC	CSVYGQGTYEQYF
NA	NA	TRBV9	TRBJ1-2	TGTGCCAGCAGCGAGGGGTACGGCTACACCTTC	CASSEGYGYTF
NA	TRBD2	TRBV7-6	TRBJ2-3	TGTGCCAGCAGCTTAGCCCTCAGGGCTAGCGGAGCAGATACGCAGTATTTT	CASSLALRASGADTQYF
NA	TRBD1	TRBV9	TRBJ2-3	TGTGCCAGCAGCGGCCGGACAGGGTGGACAGATACGCAGTATTTT	CASSGRTGWTDTQYF
NA	TRBD1	TRBV6-6	TRBJ1-2	TGTGCCAGCAGACAAACCTCCTCAGGGGGCTCTTATGGCTACACCTTC	CASRQTSSGGSYGYTF
NA	TRBD1	TRBV19	TRBJ1-1	TGTGCCAGTAGCCGACAGGGTGTATGGACTGAAGCTTTCTTT	CASSRQGVWTEAFF
NA	TRBD2	TRBV5-4	TRBJ2-7	TGTGCCAGCAGCGGCGCTAGCGGGGTGTCCTACGAGCAGTACTTC	CASSGASGVSYEQYF
NA	NA	TRBV29-1	TRBJ2-7	TGCAGCGTCCGGGCCAGGGGGGACGAGCAGTACTTC	CSVRARGDEQYF
NA	TRBD1	TRBV7-9	TRBJ1-1	TGTGCCAGCAGCCCCTCGGACAGGGGACTTATGAACACTGAAGCTTTCTTT	CASSPSDRGLMNTEAFF
NA	TRBD2	TRBV5-5	TRBJ2-5	TGTGCCAGTCGGCTTAGCGGGAGGGCTCAAGAGACCCAGTACTTC	CASRLSGRAQETQYF
NA	NA	TRBV7-9	TRBJ1-1	TGTGCCAGCAGCTTCCCGGGTGGCGATGAAGCTTTCTTT	CASSFPGGDEAFF
few	NA	TRBV6-5	TRBJ2-7	TGTGCCAGCAGTTACTCGGCCTGGGGGCCCTCCTACGAGCAGTACTTC	CASSYSAWGPSYEQYF
NA	NA	TRBV7-2	TRBJ2-2	TGTGCCAGCAGGGCGGGACGGGTGAACACCGGGGAGCTGTTTTTT	CASRAGRVNTGELFF
NA	TRBD2	TRBV4-1	TRBJ2-1	TGCGCCAGCAGCCACCTTAGCGGGGGTGGCTATGAGCAGTTCTTC	CASSHLSGGGYEQFF
NA	NA	TRBV30	TRBJ1-2	TGTGCCTGGAGTGTACTTCGATCGGTCGGAGACTATGGCTACACCTTC	CAWSVLRSVGDYGYTF